This T cell receptor beta chain appears in the sequencing data of a study of cytotoxic CD8 clonotypes in ibrutinib-treated CLL. Study in general: In all, 10 to 11 patients were relapsed/refractory, under 16 were treatment-naive and about 17 were IGHV unmutated. Response samples followed a median about 12 months of treatment, range 6 to 36.

TCRdb keeps only in-frame clones here, not all; method: immunoSEQ multiplex PCR. The sample shows about 7,600 clones, approximately 79% of them seen only once. This clone appeared a single time. The junction departs from the called germline gene at one end, perhaps through a read error. TCR beta library input comprised around 2.1 micrograms of genomic DNA from cryopreserved PBMCs. The sequencing here drew on PBMCs, taken before ibrutinib treatment. This clonotype was sampled from a human donor with chronic lymphocytic leukemia.

CDR3 nucleotides: TGTGCCAGTAGCGTAGGTCAGGCGGGAGCCGGGGGCTACACCTTC. Its translation: CASSVGQAGAGGYTF. V is TRBV9 and J is TRBJ1-2; D is uncertain. Germline CDR1 is SGDLS and CDR2 is YYNGEE. The CDR3 is 15 amino acids.